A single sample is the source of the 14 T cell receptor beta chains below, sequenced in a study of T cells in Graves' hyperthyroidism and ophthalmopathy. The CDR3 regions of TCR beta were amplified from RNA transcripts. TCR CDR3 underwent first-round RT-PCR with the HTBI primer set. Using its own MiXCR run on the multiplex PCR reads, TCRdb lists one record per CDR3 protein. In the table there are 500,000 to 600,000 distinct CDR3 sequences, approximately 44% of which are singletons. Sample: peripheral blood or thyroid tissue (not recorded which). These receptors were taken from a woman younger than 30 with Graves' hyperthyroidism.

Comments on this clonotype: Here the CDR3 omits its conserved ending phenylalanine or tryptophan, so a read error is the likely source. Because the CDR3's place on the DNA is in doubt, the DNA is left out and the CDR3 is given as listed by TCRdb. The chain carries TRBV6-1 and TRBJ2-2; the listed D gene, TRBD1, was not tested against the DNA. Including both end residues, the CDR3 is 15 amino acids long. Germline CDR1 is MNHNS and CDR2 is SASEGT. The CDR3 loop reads CASGETGRNTGELVL.

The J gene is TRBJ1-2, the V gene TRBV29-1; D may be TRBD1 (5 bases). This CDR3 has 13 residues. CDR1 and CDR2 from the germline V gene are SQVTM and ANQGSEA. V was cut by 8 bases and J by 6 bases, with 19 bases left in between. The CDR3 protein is CSSSPLRVNGYTF. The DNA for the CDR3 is TGCAGCTCGAGCCCGCTCAGGGTCAATGGCTACACCTTC.

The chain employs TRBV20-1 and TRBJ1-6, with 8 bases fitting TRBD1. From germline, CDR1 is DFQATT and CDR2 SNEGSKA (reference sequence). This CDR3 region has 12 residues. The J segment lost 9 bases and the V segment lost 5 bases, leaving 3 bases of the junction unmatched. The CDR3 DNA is TGCAGTGCTGGACAGGGTGGTTCACCCCTCCACTTT. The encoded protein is CSAGQGGSPLHF.

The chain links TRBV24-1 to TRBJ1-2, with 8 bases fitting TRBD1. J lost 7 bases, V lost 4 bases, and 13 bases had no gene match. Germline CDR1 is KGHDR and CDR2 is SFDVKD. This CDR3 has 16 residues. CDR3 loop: CATSEAGTRGHGGYTF. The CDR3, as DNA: TGTGCCACCAGTGAGGCGGGGACCAGGGGGCATGGTGGCTACACCTTC.

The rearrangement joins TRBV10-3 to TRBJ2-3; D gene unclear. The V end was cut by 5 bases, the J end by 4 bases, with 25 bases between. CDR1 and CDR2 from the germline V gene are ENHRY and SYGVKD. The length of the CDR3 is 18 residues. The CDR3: CAISPSSVRHNVADTQYF. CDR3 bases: TGTGCCATCAGTCCTAGTTCGGTCCGGCATAACGTAGCAGATACGCAGTATTTT.

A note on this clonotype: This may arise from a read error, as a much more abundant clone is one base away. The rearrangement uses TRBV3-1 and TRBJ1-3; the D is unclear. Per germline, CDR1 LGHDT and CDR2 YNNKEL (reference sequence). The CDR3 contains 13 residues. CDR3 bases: TGTGCCAGCAGCGTAGTCTCTGGAAACACCATGTATTTT. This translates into CASSVVSGNTMYF.

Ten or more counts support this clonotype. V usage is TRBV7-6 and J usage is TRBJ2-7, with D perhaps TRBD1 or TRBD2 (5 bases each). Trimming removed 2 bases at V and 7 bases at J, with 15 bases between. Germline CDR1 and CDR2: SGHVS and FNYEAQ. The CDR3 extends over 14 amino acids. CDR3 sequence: CASSLSSGPGEQYF. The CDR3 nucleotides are TGTGCCAGCAGCTTATCCTCGGGACCTGGGGAGCAGTACTTC.

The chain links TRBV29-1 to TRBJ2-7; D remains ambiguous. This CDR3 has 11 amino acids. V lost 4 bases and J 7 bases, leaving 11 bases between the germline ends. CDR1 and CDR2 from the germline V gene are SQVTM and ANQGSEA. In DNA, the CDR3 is TGCAGCGTTGGTATGGCGGTGGAGCAGTACTTC. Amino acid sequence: CSVGMAVEQYF.

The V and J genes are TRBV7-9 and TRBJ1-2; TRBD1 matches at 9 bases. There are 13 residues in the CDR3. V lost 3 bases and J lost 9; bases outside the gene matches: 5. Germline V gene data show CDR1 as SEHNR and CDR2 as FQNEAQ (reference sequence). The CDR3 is CASSLGTGKSYTF. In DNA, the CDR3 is TGTGCCAGCAGCTTGGGGACAGGGAAGAGCTACACCTTC.

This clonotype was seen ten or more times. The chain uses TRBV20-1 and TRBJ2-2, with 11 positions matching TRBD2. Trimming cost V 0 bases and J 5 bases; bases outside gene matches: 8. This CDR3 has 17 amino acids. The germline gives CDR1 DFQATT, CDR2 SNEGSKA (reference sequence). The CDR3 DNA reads TGCAGTGCTAGAGATTTAGCGGGAGGGCCGCGTACCGGGGAGCTGTTTTTT. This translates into CSARDLAGGPRTGELFF.

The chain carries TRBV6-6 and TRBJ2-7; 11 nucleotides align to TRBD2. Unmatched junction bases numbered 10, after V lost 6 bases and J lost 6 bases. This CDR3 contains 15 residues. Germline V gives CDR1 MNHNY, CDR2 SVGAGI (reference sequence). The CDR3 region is CASREQTSGISEQYF. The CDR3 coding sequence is TGTGCCAGCAGGGAACAGACTAGCGGGATCTCCGAGCAGTACTTC.

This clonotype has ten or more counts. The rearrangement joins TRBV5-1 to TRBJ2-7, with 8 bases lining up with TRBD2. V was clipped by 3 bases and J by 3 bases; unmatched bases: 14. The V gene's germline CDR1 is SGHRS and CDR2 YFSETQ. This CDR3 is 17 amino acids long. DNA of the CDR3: TGCGCCAGCAGCTCCCGCGCGGGAGGACCCAGAGGCTACGAGCAGTACTTC. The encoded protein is CASSSRAGGPRGYEQYF. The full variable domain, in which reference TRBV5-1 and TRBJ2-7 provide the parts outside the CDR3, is KAGVTQTPRYLIKTRGQQVTLSCSPISGHRSVSWYQQTPGQGLQFLFEYFSETQRNKGNFPGRFSGRQFSNSRSEMNVSTLELGDSALYLCASSSRAGGPRGYEQYFGPGTRLTVT.

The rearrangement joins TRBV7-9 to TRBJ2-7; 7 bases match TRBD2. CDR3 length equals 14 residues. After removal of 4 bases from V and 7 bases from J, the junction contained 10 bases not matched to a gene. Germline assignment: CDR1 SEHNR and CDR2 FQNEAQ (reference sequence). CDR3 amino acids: CASSYSRESNEQYF. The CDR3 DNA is TGTGCCAGCAGCTACTCGCGGGAGAGCAATGAGCAGTACTTC.

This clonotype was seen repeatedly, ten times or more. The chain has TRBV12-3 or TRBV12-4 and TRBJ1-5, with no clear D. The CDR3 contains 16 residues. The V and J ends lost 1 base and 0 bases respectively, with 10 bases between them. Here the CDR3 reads CASSLEGGVSNQPQHF. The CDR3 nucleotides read TGTGCCAGCAGTTTAGAGGGCGGCGTTAGCAATCAGCCCCAGCATTTT.